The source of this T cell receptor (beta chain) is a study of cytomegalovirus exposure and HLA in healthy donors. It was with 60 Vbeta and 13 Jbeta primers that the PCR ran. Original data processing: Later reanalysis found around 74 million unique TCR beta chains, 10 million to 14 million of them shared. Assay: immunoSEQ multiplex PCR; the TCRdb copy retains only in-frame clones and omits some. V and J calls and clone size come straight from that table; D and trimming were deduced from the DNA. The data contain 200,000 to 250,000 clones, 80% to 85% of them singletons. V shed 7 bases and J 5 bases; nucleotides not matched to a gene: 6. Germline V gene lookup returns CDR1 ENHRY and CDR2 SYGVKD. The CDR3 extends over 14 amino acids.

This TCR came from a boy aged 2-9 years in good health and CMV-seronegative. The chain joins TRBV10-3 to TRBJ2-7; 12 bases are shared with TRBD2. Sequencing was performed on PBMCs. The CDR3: CAIKRTSGINEQYF. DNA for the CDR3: TGTGCCATCAAAAGGACTAGCGGGATCAACGAGCAGTACTTC.